This T cell receptor beta chain was captured by sequencing in a study of OX40 agonist ivuxolimab in advanced cancers. The wider study: With ivuxolimab, an agonistic anti-OX40 (CD134) antibody, patients were treated. Dose-escalation subjects each had hepatocellular carcinoma, melanoma, renal cell or head and neck cancer. Notes on the study in general: Low clonal expansion, among the lowest seen, marked partial responders at 0.1-3.0 mg/kg. On average, a greater number of expanded clones characterised CD8+ T cells relative to CD4+.

The CDR3 consists of 14 residues. The V gene's germline CDR1 is SGHRS and CDR2 YFSETQ. Between the trimmed V and J ends, which lost 0 bases and 6 bases, there was a span of 10 bases. This clone came up once. Antigen unknown. TCRdb's table, derived via immunoSEQ multiplex PCR, lists solely in-frame clones and lacks some. The data hold about 94,000 clones, with 87% observed a single time. The sequencing here drew on CD4+ or CD8+ T cells sorted from blood, taken in a trial of the OX40 agonist ivuxolimab. The TCR comes from an adult with an advanced solid tumor such as melanoma, head and neck, liver or kidney cancer. V usage is TRBV5-1 and J usage is TRBJ2-4; D is perhaps TRBD1 (6 bases). The CDR3 DNA sequence: TGCGCCAGCAGCTTGGATGGCAGGGGAAACATTCAGTACTTC. This gives the protein CASSLDGRGNIQYF.